This T cell receptor (beta chain) was observed in a study of metastatic and nonmetastatic thyroid tumors (dated by TCRdb to 2018 to 2020). Study-wide context: For patients with malignant and with benign thyroid disease, the researchers compared repertoires between peripheral blood samples and tumor or nodule tissue samples.

The protocol used for the library was PCR. Sequencing relied on an Illumina HiSeq 4000. The TCR beta-chain CDR3 region of each patient was profiled by high-throughput sequencing. The authors' analysis ran thus. A classifier to discriminate distant-metastatic papillary thyroid cancer patients was built from CDR3 differences across clinicopathological groups. Repertoire diversity was assessed with the Shannon index, and tumor-blood repertoire similarity with the Morisita-Horn index. The raw public data were reprocessed by TCRdb itself: fastp quality trimming at Q25, MiXCR clonotype calling, in-frame beta chains only. These V and J calls are TCRdb output, not the study's own analysis. Present in this sample are tens of thousands of clones, roughly 36% of which were seen just once. Approximately 28% of the sample lies in the top ten. The CDR3 contains 15 residues, cysteine and phenylalanine counted. Only the CDR3 DNA is retained, 45 bases long and in frame from the first base. From the germline V gene, CDR1 is MNHEY and CDR2 is SVGAGI. The V end loses 1 base and the J end loses 2 bases, and a stretch of 11 bases separates them.

No patient had received any treatment before thyroid surgery. Using T-cell receptor beta sequencing, the study looked back at clinical samples from patients collected from about 2011 to 2018. This clone was counted ten times or more. The antigen it binds to is not known. Base qualities are not at hand, and no much larger clone is one base apart. Overall study results and their limits: In both blood and tumor samples, malignant tumors were reported to have significantly higher TCR beta diversity than benign nodules.

The sample was tumor tissue. The clonotype comes from a female donor with papillary thyroid cancer or a benign thyroid nodule (not recorded which). Some clones in this sample may be carry-over from other donors' samples. Recombination linked TRBV6-5 to TRBJ1-2; the best D guess is TRBD1, with 5 bases matching. CDR3 region: CASSYYRTGNYGYTF. The DNA is TGTGCCAGCAGTTACTACAGAACAGGAAACTATGGCTACACCTTC.